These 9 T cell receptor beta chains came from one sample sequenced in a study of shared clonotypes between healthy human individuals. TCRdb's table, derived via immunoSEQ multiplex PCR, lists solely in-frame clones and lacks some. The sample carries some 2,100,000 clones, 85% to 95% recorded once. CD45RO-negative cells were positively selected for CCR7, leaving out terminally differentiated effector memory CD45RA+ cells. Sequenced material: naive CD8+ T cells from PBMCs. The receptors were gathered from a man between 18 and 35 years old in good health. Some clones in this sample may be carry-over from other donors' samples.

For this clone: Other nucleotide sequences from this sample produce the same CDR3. The chain's CDR3 is CASSLGGDGYTF. In DNA form, the CDR3 reads TGTGCCAGCAGCTTAGGGGGTGATGGCTACACCTTC. The rearrangement uses TRBV7-9 and TRBJ1-2; D call uncertain. Germline loops: CDR1 SEHNR, CDR2 FQNEAQ (reference sequence). The V end lost 1 base, the J end lost 6 bases, and 6 bases lay between the germline ends. The CDR3 consists of 12 residues.

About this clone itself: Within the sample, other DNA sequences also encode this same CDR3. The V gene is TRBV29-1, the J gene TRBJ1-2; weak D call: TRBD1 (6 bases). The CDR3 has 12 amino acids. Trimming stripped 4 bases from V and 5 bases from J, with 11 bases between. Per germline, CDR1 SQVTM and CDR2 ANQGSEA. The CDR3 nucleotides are TGCAGCGTTGCGCGGACAGATTATGGCTACACCTTC. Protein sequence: CSVARTDYGYTF.

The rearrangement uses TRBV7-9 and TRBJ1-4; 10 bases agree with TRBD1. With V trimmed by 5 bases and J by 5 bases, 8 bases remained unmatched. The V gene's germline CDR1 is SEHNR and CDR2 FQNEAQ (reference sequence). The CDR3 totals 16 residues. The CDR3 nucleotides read TGTGCCAGCAGCCCTACAGGGACAGGGGTAAATGAAAAACTGTTTTTT. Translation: CASSPTGTGVNEKLFF.

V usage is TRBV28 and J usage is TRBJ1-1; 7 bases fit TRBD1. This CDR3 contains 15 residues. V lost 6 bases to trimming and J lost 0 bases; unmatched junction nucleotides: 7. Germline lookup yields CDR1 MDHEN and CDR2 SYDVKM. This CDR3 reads CASSPGDRMNTEAFF. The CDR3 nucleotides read TGTGCCAGCAGCCCCGGGGACAGAATGAACACTGAAGCTTTCTTT.

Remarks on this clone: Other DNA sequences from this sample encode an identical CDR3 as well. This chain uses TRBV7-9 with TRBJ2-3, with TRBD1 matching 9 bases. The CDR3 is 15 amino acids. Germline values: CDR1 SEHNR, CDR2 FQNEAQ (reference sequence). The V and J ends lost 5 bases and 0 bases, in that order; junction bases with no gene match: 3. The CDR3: CASSPGQGSTDTQYF. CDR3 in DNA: TGTGCCAGCAGCCCGGGACAGGGTAGCACAGATACGCAGTATTTT.

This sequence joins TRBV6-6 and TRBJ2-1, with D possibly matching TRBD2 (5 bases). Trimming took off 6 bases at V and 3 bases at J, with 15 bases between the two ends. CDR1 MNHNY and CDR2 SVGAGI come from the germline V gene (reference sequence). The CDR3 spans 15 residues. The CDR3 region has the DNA TGTGCCAGCAGCTCCGGGCGAGGGTTCTACAATGAGCAGTTCTTC. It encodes CASSSGRGFYNEQFF.

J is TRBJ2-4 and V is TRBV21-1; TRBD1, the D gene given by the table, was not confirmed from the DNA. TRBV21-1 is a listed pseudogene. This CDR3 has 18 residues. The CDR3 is CAGFPKRDREVYKNIQYF. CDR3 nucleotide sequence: TGTGCCGGATTCCCCAAACGGGACAGAGAAGTTTACAAAAACATTCAGTACTTC.

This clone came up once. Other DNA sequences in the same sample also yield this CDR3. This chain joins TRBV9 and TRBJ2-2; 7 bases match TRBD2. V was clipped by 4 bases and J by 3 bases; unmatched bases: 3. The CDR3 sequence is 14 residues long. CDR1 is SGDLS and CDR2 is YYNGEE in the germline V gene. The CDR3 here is CASSLGGDTGELFF. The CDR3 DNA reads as TGTGCCAGCAGCTTGGGAGGGGACACCGGGGAGCTGTTTTTT. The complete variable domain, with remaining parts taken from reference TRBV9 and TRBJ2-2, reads DSGVTQTPKHLITATGQRVTLRCSPRSGDLSVYWYQQSLDQGLQFLIQYYNGEERAKGNILERFSAQQFPDLHSELNLSSLELGDSALYFCASSLGGDTGELFFGEGSRLTVL.

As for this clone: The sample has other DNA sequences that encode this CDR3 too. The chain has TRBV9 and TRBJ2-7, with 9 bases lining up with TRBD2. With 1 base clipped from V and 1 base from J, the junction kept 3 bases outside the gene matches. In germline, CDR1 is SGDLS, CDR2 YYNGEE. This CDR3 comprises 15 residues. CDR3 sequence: CASSVSSGSSYEQYF. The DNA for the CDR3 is TGTGCCAGCAGCGTAAGTAGCGGGAGTTCCTACGAGCAGTACTTC. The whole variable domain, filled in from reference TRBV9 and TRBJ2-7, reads DSGVTQTPKHLITATGQRVTLRCSPRSGDLSVYWYQQSLDQGLQFLIQYYNGEERAKGNILERFSAQQFPDLHSELNLSSLELGDSALYFCASSVSSGSSYEQYFGPGTRLTVT.